The source of this T cell receptor beta chain is a study of blood T cell repertoires in COVID-19. Study in general: The origin of the acute and convalescent COVID-19 samples was the United States, Italy and Spain. Sources were T cells, B-cell-depleted T cells, or PBMCs; the material itself was cDNA or gDNA.

V was shortened by 0 bases and J by 10 bases, with 7 bases between the two germline ends. Germline CDR1 and CDR2: MNHNS and SASEGT. This CDR3 comprises 12 residues. Methods used by the authors: Reference gene primer amplification gave nucleated cell count estimates. Here immunoSEQ multiplex PCR was the method, and the copy in TCRdb shows in-frame clones only, minus some. The V and J calls and clone size are taken from that table; D and trimming were inferred from the DNA. The repertoire consists of some 240,000 clones, with about 87% occurring once and the leading ten covering roughly 10%. In Seattle, patients joined the study during active infection and were tracked longitudinally.

The TCR comes from a woman aged 65 to 85 with COVID-19, enrolled during active disease. Sequenced material: peripheral blood. The chain recombines TRBV6-1 with TRBJ2-1; D ambiguous. The CDR3 protein is CASSEAGGEQFF. The CDR3 DNA is TGTGCCAGCAGTGAAGCCGGCGGAGAGCAGTTCTTC.